The TCR beta chain under discussion was sequenced for a study of blood T cell repertoires in COVID-19. TCRdb's copy holds only in-frame clones and misses some; the assay was immunoSEQ multiplex PCR. The sample has about 12,000 clones, 65% to 80% seen once. The Seattle site enrolled patients during active infection and followed them longitudinally. V was shortened by 2 bases and J by 0 bases, with 8 bases between the two germline ends. CDR1 is GTSNPN and CDR2 is SVGIG in the germline V gene (reference sequence). There are 14 residues in the CDR3. V is TRBV30 and J is TRBJ1-3; D is uncertain. The sequencing input was peripheral blood. This clonotype originated in a man aged 55 to 70 with COVID-19, enrolled during active disease. CDR3 amino acids: CAWSQTGSGNTIYF. Written as DNA, the CDR3 is TGTGCCTGGAGTCAGACGGGCTCTGGAAACACCATATATTTT.